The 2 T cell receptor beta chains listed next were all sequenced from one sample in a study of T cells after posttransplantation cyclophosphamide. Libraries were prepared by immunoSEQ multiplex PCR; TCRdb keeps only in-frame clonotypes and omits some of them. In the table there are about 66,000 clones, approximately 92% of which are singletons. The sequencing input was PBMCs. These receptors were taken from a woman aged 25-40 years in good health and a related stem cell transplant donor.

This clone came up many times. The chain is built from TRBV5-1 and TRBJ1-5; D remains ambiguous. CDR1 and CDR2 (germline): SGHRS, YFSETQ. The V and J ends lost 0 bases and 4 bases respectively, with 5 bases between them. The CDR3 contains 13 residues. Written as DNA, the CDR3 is TGCGCCAGCAGCTTGGACAGTAATCAGCCCCAGCATTTT. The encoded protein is CASSLDSNQPQHF.

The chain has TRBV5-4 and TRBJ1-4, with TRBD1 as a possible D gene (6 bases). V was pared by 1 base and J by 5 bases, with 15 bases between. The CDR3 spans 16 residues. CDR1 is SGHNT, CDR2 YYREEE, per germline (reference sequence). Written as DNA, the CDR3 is TGTGCCAGCAGCTTGATCGTGGGGGGGCGCAATGAAAAACTGTTTTTT. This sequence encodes CASSLIVGGRNEKLFF.